The clone carrying this T cell receptor beta chain was observed once. The final CDR3 position lacks the conserved phenylalanine or tryptophan, pointing to a likely read error. Unsorted whole blood supplied the RNA, and germline DNA was extracted too. Germline V CDR1 and CDR2: LGHNA, YNFKEQ. This CDR3 region has 17 residues. The data were taken from a study of tumor-infiltrating lymphocytes in primary liver carcinoma. Total RNA (approximately 500 ng) served as template for TCR beta cDNA synthesis primed by a constant-region primer. Library construction for TCR beta comprised three nested multiplex PCR rounds performed with slightly modified ARM-PCR. The study ran its first two PCR rounds for about 11 cycles each, using TRBV1-TRBV30 forward primers and a C-beta reverse primer. One entry per CDR3 protein results from TCRdb running MiXCR on the multiplex PCR reads. The table lists a few hundred thousand distinct CDR3 sequences, 45% to 70% of them singletons.

Sample: peripheral blood. This TCR derives from a woman aged 25-40 years with primary liver carcinoma and hepatitis B virus infection. The chain employs TRBV4-2 and TRBJ2-2; TRBD1 matches 7 bases. The CDR3 protein is CASSQRTGMKNTGELFL. For the CDR3, the DNA is TGCGCCAGCAGTCAACGGACAGGCATGAAGAACACCGGGGAGCTGTTTCTT.